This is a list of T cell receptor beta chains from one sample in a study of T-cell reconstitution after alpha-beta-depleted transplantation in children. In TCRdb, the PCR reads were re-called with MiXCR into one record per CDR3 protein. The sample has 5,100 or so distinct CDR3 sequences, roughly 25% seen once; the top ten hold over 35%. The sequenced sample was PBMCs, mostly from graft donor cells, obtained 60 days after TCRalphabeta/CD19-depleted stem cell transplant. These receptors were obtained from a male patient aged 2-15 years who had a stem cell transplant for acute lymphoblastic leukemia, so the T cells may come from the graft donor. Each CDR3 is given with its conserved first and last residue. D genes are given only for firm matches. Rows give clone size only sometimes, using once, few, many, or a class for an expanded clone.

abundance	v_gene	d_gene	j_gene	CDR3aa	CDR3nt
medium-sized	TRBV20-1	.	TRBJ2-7	CSATDSNAYEQYF	TGCAGTGCTACCGACAGTAATGCCTACGAGCAGTACTTC
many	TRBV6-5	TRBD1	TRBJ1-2	CASSYSGGRGRYGYTF	TGTGCCAGCAGTTACTCTGGCGGCAGGGGGCGTTATGGCTACACCTTC
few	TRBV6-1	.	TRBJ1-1	CASSLRTPAEAFF	TGTGCCAGCAGTCTTCGGACACCGGCTGAAGCTTTCTTT
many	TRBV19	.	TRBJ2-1	CASSITGNYNEQFF	TGTGCCAGTAGTATCACAGGGAACTACAATGAGCAGTTCTTC
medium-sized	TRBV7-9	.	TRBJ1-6	CASSLRTSPLHF	TGTGCCAGCAGCTTACGGACGTCACCCCTCCACTTT
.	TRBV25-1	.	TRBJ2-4	CASSVGGTDIQYF	TGTGCCAGCAGTGTTGGGGGTACCGACATTCAGTACTTC
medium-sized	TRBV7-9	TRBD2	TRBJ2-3	CASSLGTSATQYF	TGTGCCAGCAGCCTCGGGACTAGCGCTACGCAGTATTTT
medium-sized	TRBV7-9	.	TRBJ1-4	CASSFTGTAEKLFF	TGTGCCAGCAGCTTCACCGGGACGGCTGAAAAACTGTTTTTT
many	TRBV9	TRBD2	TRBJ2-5	CASSVGTSGVLKETQYF	TGTGCCAGCAGCGTAGGAACTAGCGGAGTACTTAAAGAGACCCAGTACTTC
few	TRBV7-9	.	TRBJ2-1	CASRSLGSYNEQFF	TGTGCCAGCAGGTCCCTCGGGTCCTACAATGAGCAGTTCTTC
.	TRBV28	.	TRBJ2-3	CASSLTPSTDTQYF	TGTGCCAGCAGTCTCACGCCTAGCACAGATACGCAGTATTTT
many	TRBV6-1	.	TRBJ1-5	CASSGDDFQPQHF	TGTGCCAGCAGTGGGGACGATTTCCAGCCCCAGCATTTT
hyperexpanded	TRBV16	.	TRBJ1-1	CASSQSTRSVTEAFF	TGTGCCAGCAGCCAATCCACAAGGAGTGTCACTGAAGCTTTCTTT
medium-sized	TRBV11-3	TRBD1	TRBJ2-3	CASRDRGLTDTQYF	TGTGCCAGCAGGGACAGGGGGCTGACAGATACGCAGTATTTT
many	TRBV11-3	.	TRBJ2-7	CASSSPGTHYEQYF	TGTGCCAGCAGCTCCCCCGGGACACATTACGAGCAGTACTTC
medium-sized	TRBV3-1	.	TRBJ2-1	CASSQAAEQFF	TGTGCCAGCAGCCAAGCGGCTGAGCAGTTCTTC
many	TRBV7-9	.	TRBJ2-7	CASRELDVASYEQYF	TGTGCCAGCAGAGAGCTCGACGTTGCCTCCTACGAGCAGTACTTC
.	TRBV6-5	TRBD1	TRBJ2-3	CASSSYSRTGKDTQYF	TGTGCCAGCAGTTCCTACTCGCGGACAGGGAAAGATACGCAGTATTTT
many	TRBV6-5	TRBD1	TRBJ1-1	CASSYSTGLATEAFF	TGTGCCAGCAGTTACTCGACAGGGTTGGCCACTGAAGCTTTCTTT
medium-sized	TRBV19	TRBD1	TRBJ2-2	CASSDRGAGELFF	TGTGCCAGTAGTGACAGGGGTGCCGGGGAGCTGTTTTTT
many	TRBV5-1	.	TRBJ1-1	CASSFGVVNTEAFF	TGCGCCAGCAGCTTTGGGGTCGTGAACACTGAAGCTTTCTTT
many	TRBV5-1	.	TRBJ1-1	CARYTEVNTEAFF	TGCGCCAGATATACAGAAGTGAACACTGAAGCTTTCTTT
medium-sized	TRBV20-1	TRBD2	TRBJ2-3	CSARDYLSGSVDTQYF	TGCAGTGCTAGAGATTATTTAAGCGGGAGCGTAGATACGCAGTATTTT
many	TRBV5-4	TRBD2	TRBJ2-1	CASSLGLPGLEQFF	TGTGCCAGCAGCTTGGGGTTACCGGGACTAGAGCAGTTCTTC
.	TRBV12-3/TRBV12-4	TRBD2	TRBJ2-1	CASSFGPVGGRIPYNEQFF	TGTGCCAGCAGTTTCGGGCCTGTCGGCGGGAGGATACCCTACAATGAGCAGTTCTTC
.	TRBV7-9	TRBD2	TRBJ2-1	CASSPPVAGDNEQFF	TGTGCCAGCAGCCCCCCAGTAGCGGGAGATAATGAGCAGTTCTTC
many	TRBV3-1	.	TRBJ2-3	CASSQEPQARNQYF	TGTGCCAGCAGCCAAGAGCCACAGGCTCGAAACCAATATTTT
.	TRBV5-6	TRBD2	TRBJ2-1	CASSGTGTRRPAEQFF	TGTGCCAGCAGCGGAACCGGGACTAGAAGACCAGCTGAGCAGTTCTTC
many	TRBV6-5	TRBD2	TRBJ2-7	CASSYSGRLAGADEQYF	TGTGCCAGCAGTTACTCGGGTAGACTAGCGGGAGCCGACGAGCAGTACTTC
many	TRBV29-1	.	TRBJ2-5	CSVDGGVAETQYF	TGCAGCGTTGATGGGGGAGTGGCAGAGACCCAGTACTTC
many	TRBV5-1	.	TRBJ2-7	CASSLIGDEQYF	TGCGCCAGCAGCTTGATTGGGGACGAGCAGTACTTC
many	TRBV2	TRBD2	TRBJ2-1	CASSASSGGNEQFF	TGTGCCAGCAGTGCGTCTAGCGGAGGCAATGAGCAGTTCTTC
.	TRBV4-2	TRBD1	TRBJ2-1	CASSPEWGTGGAWNEQFF	TGTGCCAGCAGCCCGGAGTGGGGGACAGGGGGCGCGTGGAATGAGCAGTTCTTC
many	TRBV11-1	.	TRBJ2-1	CASSAALAHEQFF	TGTGCCAGCAGCGCGGCTCTAGCCCATGAGCAGTTCTTC
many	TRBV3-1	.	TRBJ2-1	CASSHGESEQFF	TGTGCCAGCAGCCATGGGGAATCTGAGCAGTTCTTC
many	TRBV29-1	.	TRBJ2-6	CSVDPSGANVLTF	TGCAGCGTTGATCCTTCTGGGGCCAACGTCCTGACTTTC
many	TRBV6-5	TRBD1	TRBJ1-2	CASSNRQGANYGYTF	TGTGCCAGCAGTAACCGACAGGGGGCAAACTATGGCTACACCTTC
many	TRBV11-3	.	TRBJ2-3	CASSFVPDTQYF	TGTGCCAGCAGCTTCGTTCCCGATACGCAGTATTTT
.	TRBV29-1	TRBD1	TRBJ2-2	CSADRGYTGELFF	TGCAGCGCGGACAGGGGGTACACCGGGGAGCTGTTTTTT
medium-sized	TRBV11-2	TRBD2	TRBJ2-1	CASSRPPAGVYEQFF	TGTGCCAGCAGCCGACCGCCAGCGGGAGTTTATGAGCAGTTCTTC
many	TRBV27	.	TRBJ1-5	CASSLRTDSNQPQHF	TGTGCCAGCAGTTTACGGACGGATAGCAATCAGCCCCAGCATTTT